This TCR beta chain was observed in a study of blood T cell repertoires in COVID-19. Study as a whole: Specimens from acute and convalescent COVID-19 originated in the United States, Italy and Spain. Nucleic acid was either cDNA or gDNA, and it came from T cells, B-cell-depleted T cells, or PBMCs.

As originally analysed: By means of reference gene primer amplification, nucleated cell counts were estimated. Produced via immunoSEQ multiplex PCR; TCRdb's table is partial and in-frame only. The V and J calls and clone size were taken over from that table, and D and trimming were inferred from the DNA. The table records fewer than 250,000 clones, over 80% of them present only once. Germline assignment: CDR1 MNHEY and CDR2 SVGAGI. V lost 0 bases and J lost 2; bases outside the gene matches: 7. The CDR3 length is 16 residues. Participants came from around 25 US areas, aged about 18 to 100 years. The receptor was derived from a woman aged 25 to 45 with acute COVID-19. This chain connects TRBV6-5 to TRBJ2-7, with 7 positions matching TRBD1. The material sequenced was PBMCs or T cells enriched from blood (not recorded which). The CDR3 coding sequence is TGTGCCAGCAGTTACTCTGCCGGACAGGTTACCTACGAGCAGTACTTC. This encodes CASSYSAGQVTYEQYF.